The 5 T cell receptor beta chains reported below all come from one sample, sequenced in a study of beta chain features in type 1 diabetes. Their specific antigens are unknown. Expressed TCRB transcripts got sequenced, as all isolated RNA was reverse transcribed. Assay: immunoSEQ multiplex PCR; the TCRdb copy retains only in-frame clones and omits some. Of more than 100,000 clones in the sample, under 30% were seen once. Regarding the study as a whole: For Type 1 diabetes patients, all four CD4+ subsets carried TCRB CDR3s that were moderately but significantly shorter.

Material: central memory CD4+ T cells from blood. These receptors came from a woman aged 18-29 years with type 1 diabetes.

DNA of the CDR3: TGTGCCACCCGGGGCACAGGGGGCGCCGAAGAGACCCAGTACTTC. This sequence encodes CATRGTGGAEETQYF. The chain combines TRBV5-4 with TRBJ2-5, with 9 nucleotides matching TRBD1. CDR1 and CDR2 from the germline V gene are SGHNT and YYREEE (reference sequence). This CDR3 spans 15 amino acids. J gave up 3 bases and V 9 bases, and 12 bases lay outside the gene matches.

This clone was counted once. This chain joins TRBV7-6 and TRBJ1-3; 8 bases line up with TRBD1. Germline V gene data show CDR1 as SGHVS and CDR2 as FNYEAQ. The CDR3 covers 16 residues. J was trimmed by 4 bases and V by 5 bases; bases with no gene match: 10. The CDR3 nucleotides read TGTGCCAGCAGCCCCCGCCACGGACAGGGAGGAAACACCATATATTTT. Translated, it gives CASSPRHGQGGNTIYF.

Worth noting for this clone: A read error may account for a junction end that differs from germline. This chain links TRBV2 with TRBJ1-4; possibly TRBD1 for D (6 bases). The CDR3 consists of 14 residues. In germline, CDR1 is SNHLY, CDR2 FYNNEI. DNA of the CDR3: TGTGCCAGCAGTGAAGGGACAGTTAATGAAAGACTGTTTTTT. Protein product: CASSEGTVNERLFF.

CDR3 loop: CASSSLEAGRNYTF. CDR3 DNA: TGTGCCAGCAGCTCCCTTGAGGCAGGGAGGAACTACACCTTC. The V and J genes are TRBV5-5 and TRBJ1-2, with D possibly matching TRBD1 (5 bases). The germline CDR1 and CDR2 sequences are SGHKS and YYEKEE (reference sequence). V gave up 3 bases and J gave up 10 bases, with 19 bases separating them. The CDR3 is 14 residues long.

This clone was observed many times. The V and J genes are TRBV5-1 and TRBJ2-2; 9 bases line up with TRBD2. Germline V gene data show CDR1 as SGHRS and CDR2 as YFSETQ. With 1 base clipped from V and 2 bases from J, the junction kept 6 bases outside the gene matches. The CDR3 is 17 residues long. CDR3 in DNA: TGCGCCAGCAGCTTGATCTCTAGCGGGGCTAACACCGGGGAGCTGTTTTTT. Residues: CASSLISSGANTGELFF.